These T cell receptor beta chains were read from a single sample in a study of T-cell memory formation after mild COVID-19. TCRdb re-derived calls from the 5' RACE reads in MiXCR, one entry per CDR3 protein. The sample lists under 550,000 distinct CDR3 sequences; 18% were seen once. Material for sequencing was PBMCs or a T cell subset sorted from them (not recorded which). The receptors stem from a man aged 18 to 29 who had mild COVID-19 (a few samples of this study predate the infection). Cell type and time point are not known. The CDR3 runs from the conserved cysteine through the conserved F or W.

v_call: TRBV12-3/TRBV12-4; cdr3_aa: CASRGRGARYGYTF
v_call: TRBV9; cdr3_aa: CASSAVVGTSGEQFF
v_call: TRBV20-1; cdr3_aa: CSAPIPGRARNEQYF
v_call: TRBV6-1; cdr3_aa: CASRLDRARETQYF
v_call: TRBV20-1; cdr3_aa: CSARGLAGRDYNEQFF
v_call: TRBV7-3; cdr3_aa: CASSLRREETQYF
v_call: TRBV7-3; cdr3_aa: CASSTGTYTEAFF
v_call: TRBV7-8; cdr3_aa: CASSPGGATQETQYF
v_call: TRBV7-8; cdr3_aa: CASSLIAGRNEQFF
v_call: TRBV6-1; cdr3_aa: CASSEEGQGFREQYF
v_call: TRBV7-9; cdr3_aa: CARSLVRLAIGTQYF
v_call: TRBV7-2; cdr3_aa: CASTMRTGNTEAFF
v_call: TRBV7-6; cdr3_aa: CASSYRDRVGEQFF
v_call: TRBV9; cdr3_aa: CASSTWTGPTDTQYF
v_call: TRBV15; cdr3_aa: CATSRGRAEGNEQFF
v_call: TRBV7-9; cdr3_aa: CASSLSGNLDQPQHF
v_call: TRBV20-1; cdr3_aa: CSAPRGGATGNQPQHF
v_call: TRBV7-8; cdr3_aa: CASSLAGGLQETQYF
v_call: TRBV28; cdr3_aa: CASSLADSTSSDEQYF
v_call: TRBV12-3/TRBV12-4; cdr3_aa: CASTPDFEETQYF
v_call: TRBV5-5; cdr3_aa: CASSLEGQGARRRPNGYTF
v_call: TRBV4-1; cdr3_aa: CASSQPPGGEAFF
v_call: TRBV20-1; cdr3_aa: CSAQNGVPLHF
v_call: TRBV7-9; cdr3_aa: CASSSLVRTEAFF
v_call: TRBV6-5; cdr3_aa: CASSWRANYGYTF
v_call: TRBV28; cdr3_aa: CASRGTSASTDTQYF
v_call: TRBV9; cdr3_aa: CASSVDNRMADTQYF
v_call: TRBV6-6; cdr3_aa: CASSYGGGDQQETQYF
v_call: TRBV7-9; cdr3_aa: CASSLNKPTTEAFF
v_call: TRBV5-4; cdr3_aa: CASSPQPDTQYF
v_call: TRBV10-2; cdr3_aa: CASTSANTQYF
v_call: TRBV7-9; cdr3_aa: CASSFTGAYTEAFF
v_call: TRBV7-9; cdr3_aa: CASSPSPRTDTQYF
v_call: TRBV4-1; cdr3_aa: CASSQGNNEQFF
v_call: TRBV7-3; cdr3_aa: CASSLDGPLDEQFF
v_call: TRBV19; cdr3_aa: CASSIFGFGSWAFF
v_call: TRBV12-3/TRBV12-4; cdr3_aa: CASSHRRGSGGELFF
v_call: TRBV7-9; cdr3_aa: CASSTDRGSYEQYF
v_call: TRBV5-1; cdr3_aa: CARSLEGNGGEAFF
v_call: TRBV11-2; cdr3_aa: CASAGTSGYNEQFF
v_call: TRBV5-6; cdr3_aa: CASSEGRGSRRKTQYF